This T cell receptor (beta chain) was sequenced during a study of low-dose radiotherapy and immunotherapy resistance in tumors. Study overall: It was every two weeks, one day before radiation and immunotherapy, that intravenous cyclophosphamide 200 mg/m2 was given.

With TRAV- and TRBV-specific primers, first-strand cDNA was made, covering the alpha and beta chains. For amplifying TCRs, the PCR ran for around 20 cycles with Phusion, which was used together with a constant-region primer and the adapter on the V primers. In TCRdb, the reads were re-called with MiXCR into one record per CDR3 protein. The sample lists about 100,000 distinct CDR3 sequences, less than 25% seen once, with roughly 4.3% in the top ten. This clonotype was recorded many times. Time point defined: after trial treatment. As to treatment: LDRT plus nivolumab, ipilimumab, low-dose cyclophosphamide and aspirin (RACIN trial). Looked up from germline, CDR1 is LGHDT and CDR2 is YNNKEL (reference sequence). The V end was cut by 1 base, the J end by 7 bases, with 8 bases between. The CDR3 is made up of 14 amino acids.

The rearrangement links TRBV3-1 to TRBJ1-6; D is perhaps TRBD1 (5 bases). The source of this sequence is a male donor with prostate cancer. Sequencing used PBMCs, obtained after low-dose radiotherapy plus immunotherapy. CDR3 in DNA: TGTGCCAGCAGCCAAGGGGACCACAATTCACCCCTCCACTTT. Translated: CASSQGDHNSPLHF.